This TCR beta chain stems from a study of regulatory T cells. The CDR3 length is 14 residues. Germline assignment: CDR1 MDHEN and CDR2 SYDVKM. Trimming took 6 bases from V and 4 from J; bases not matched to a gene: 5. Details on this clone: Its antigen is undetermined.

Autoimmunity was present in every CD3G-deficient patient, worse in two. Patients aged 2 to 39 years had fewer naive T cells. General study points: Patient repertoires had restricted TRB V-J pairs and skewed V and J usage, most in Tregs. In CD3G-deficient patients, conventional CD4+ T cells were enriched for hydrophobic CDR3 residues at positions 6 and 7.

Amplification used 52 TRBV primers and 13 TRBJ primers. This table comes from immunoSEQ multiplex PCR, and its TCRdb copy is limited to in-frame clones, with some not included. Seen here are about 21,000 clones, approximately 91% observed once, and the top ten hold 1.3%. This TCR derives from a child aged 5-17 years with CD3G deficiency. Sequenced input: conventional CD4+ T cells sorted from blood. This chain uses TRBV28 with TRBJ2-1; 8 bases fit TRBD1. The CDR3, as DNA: TGTGCCAGCAGCGACCACAGGGGGTACAATGAGCAGTTCTTC. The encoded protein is CASSDHRGYNEQFF.